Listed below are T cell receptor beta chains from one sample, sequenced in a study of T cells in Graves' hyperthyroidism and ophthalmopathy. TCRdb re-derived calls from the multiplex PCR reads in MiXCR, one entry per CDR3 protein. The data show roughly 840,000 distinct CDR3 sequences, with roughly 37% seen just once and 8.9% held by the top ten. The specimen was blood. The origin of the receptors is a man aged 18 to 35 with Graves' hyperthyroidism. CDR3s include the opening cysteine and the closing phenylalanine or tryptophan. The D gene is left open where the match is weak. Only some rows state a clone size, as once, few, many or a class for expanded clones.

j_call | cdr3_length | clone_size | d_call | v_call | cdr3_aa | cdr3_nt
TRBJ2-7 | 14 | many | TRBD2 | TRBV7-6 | CASSGQRGGREQYF | TGTGCCAGCAGCGGACAGCGGGGGGGCCGCGAGCAGTACTTC
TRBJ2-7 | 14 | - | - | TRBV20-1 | CSARGEGADYEQYF | TGCAGTGCTAGAGGTGAAGGGGCCGACTACGAGCAGTACTTC
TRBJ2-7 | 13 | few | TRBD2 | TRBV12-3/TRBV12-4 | CASNGGSSYEQYF | TGTGCCAGCAACGGGGGGAGCTCCTACGAGCAGTACTTC
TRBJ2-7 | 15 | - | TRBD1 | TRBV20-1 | CSARDPGTEYYEQYF | TGCAGTGCTAGAGATCCTGGGACAGAATACTACGAGCAGTACTTC
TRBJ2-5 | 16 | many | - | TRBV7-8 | CASSLVGRLDGETQYF | TGTGCCAGCAGCTTAGTGGGGAGGCTCGACGGGGAGACCCAGTACTTC
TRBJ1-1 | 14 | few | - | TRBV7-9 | CASSLDWDGTEAFF | TGTGCCAGCAGCTTAGACTGGGATGGCACTGAAGCTTTCTTT
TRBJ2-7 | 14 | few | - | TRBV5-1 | CASSLGTDWGEQYF | TGCGCCAGCAGCTTGGGGACAGATTGGGGGGAGCAGTACTTC
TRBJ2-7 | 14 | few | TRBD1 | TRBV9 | CASSVGTGDLEQYF | TGTGCCAGCAGCGTGGGGACAGGGGATCTCGAGCAGTACTTC
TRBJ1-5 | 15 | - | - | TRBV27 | CASSPGASSNQPQHF | TGTGCCAGCAGTCCTGGGGCGTCGAGCAATCAGCCCCAGCATTTT
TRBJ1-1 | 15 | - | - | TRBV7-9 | CASSFGRRIDTEAFF | TGTGCCAGCAGCTTCGGCAGGAGAATTGACACTGAAGCTTTCTTT
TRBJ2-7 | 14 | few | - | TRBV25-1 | CASSEGTSNYEQYF | TGTGCCAGCAGCGAGGGGACTTCTAACTACGAGCAGTACTTC
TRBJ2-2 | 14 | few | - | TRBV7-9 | CASSSAGSTGELFF | TGTGCCAGCAGCTCAGCGGGCAGCACCGGGGAGCTGTTTTTT
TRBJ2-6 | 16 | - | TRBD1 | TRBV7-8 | CASSHAGGSGANVLTF | TGTGCCAGCAGTCACGCAGGGGGATCTGGGGCCAACGTCCTGACTTTC
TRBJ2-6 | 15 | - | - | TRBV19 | CAAAGGSDGANVLTF | TGTGCCGCCGCAGGGGGGTCGGACGGGGCCAACGTCCTGACTTTC
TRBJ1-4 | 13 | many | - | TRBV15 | CATGGRLYEKLFF | TGTGCCACCGGGGGGAGGTTGTATGAAAAACTGTTTTTT
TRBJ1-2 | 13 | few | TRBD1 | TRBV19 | CASSWQGAVGYTF | TGTGCCAGTAGTTGGCAGGGGGCCGTCGGCTACACCTTC
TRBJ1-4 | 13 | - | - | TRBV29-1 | CSGHLRTNEKLFF | TGCAGCGGACACTTGAGGACTAATGAAAAACTGTTTTTT
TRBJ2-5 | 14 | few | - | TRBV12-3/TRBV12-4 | CASSLLAGLGTQYF | TGTGCCAGCAGTTTACTTGCGGGGCTCGGGACCCAGTACTTC
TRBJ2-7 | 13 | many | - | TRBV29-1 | CSVSRLVADEQYF | TGCAGCGTTTCCCGACTAGTTGCGGACGAGCAGTACTTC
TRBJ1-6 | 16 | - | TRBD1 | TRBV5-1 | CASSGGTGVLNSPLHF | TGCGCCAGCAGCGGGGGGACAGGGGTCCTTAATTCACCCCTCCACTTT
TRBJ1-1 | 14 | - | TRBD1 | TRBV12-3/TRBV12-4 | CASRDDRENTEAFF | TGTGCCAGCAGGGATGACAGGGAGAACACTGAAGCTTTCTTT
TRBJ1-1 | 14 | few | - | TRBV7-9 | CASSPWDLRREAFF | TGTGCCAGCAGCCCCTGGGACCTCCGCAGGGAAGCTTTCTTT
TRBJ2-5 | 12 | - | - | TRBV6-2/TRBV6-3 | CASRMYQETQYF | TGTGCCAGCAGGATGTACCAAGAGACCCAGTACTTC
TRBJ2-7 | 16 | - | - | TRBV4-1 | CASSQGGSGTSSEQYF | TGCGCCAGCAGCCAAGGGGGGTCAGGCACGTCAAGCGAGCAGTACTTC
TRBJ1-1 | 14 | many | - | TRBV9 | CASSNTPENTEAFF | TGTGCCAGCAGTAATACACCAGAGAACACTGAAGCTTTCTTT
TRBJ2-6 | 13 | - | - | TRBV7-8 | CASSLIAGSVLTF | TGTGCCAGCAGCTTGATCGCAGGGAGCGTCCTGACTTTC
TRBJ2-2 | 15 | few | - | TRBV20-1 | CSATRRGPDTGELFF | TGCAGTGCCACGCGGCGGGGGCCTGACACCGGGGAGCTGTTTTTT
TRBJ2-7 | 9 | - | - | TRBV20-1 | CSAKDEQYF | TGCAGTGCCAAAGACGAGCAGTACTTC
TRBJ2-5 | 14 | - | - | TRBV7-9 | CASSHPGVGETQYF | TGCGCCAGCAGCCACCCAGGGGTTGGGGAGACCCAGTACTTC
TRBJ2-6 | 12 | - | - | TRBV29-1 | CSVNTGVNVLTF | TGCAGCGTAAATACCGGGGTCAACGTCCTGACTTTC
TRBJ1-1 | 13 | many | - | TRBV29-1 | CSVEVGGYTEAFF | TGCAGCGTTGAAGTTGGGGGGTACACTGAAGCTTTCTTT
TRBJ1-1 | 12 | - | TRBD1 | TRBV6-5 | CASSRRQGEAFF | TGTGCCAGCAGTAGAAGACAGGGCGAAGCTTTCTTT
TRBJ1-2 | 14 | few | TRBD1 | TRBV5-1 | CASSGWTGEDGYTF | TGCGCCAGCAGCGGCTGGACAGGCGAGGATGGCTACACCTTC
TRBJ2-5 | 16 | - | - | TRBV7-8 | CASSHRGGQVQETQYF | TGTGCCAGCAGCCATAGGGGGGGACAGGTTCAAGAGACCCAGTACTTC
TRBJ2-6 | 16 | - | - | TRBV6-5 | CASSYSGATGANVLTF | TGTGCCAGCAGTTACTCAGGGGCGACTGGGGCCAACGTCCTGACTTTC
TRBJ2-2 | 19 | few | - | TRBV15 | CATSRVGLLEALNTGELFF | TGTGCCACCAGCAGAGTGGGCCTTTTGGAGGCTTTAAACACCGGGGAGCTGTTTTTT
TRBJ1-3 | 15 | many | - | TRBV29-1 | CSVEVRPGGGNTIYF | TGCAGCGTTGAGGTTCGGCCTGGAGGTGGAAACACCATATATTTT
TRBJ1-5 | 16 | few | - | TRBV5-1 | CASSTRTRVSNQPQHF | TGCGCCAGCAGCACCCGGACAAGGGTAAGCAATCAGCCCCAGCATTTT
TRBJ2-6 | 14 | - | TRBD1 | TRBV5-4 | CASSGTAGANVLTF | TGTGCCAGCAGCGGGACAGCTGGGGCCAACGTCCTGACTTTC
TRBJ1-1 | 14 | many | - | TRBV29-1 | CSVPPGPLGSEAFF | TGCAGCGTTCCTCCCGGACCATTGGGAAGTGAAGCTTTCTTT
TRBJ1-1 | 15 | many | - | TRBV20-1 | CSARDLRRMNTEAFF | TGCAGTGCTAGAGATTTGAGGCGGATGAACACTGAAGCTTTCTTT
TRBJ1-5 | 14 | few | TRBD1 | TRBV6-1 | CASADRDANQPQHF | TGTGCCAGTGCTGACAGGGATGCCAATCAGCCCCAGCATTTT
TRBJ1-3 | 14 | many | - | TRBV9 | CASSVRISGNTIYF | TGTGCCAGCAGCGTTCGGATCTCTGGAAACACCATATATTTT
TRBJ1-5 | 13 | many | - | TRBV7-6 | CASSPQEGQPQHF | TGTGCCAGCAGCCCACAGGAAGGTCAGCCCCAGCATTTT
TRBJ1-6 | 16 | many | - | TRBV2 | CASSWDGGSYNSPLHF | TGTGCCAGCAGTTGGGACGGCGGCTCCTATAATTCACCCCTCCACTTT
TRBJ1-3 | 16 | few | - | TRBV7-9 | CASSPSRGSSGNTIYF | TGTGCCAGCAGCCCATCACGTGGGAGCTCTGGAAACACCATATATTTT
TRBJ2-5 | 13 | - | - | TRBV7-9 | CAGTPRALATQYF | TGTGCCGGGACACCCCGCGCCTTAGCGACCCAGTACTTC
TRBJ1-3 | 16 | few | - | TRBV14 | CASSHWDGLSGNTIYF | TGTGCCAGCAGCCATTGGGACGGCCTCTCTGGAAACACCATATATTTT
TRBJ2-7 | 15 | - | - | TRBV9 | CASSVGLGGSYEQYF | TGTGCCAGCAGCGTGGGGCTGGGGGGTTCCTACGAGCAGTACTTC
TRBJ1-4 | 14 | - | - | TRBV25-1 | CASSQRGATEKLFF | TGTGCCAGCAGCCAAAGGGGGGCTACTGAAAAACTGTTTTTT
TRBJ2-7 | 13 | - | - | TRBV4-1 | CASSLYIGVEQYF | TGCGCCAGCAGTCTCTATATAGGCGTCGAGCAGTACTTC
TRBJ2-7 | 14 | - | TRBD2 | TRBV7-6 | CASSPGTNAGEQYF | TGTGCCAGCAGCCCCGGGACTAATGCCGGCGAGCAGTACTTC
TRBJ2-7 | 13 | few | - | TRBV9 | CASSDSRTYEQYF | TGTGCCAGCAGCGACTCCCGCACCTACGAGCAGTACTTC
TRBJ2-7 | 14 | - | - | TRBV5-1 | CASSLTTHAYEQYF | TGCGCCAGCAGCTTGACTACCCACGCCTACGAGCAGTACTTC
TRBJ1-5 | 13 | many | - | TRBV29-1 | CSVGRRFDQPQHF | TGCAGCGTTGGGCGCAGATTCGATCAGCCCCAGCATTTT
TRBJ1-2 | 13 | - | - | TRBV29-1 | CSVGGGKDYGYTF | TGCAGCGTTGGGGGGGGTAAGGACTATGGCTACACCTTC
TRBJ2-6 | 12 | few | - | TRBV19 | CASSIGLRALTF | TGTGCCAGTAGTATAGGGCTTCGGGCCCTGACTTTC
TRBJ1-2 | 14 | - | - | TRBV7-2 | CASSLHRFNYGYTF | TGTGCCAGCAGCTTACATAGATTCAACTATGGCTACACCTTC